This TCR beta chain was obtained from a study of identifying expanded T cells in peripheral blood. Study-wide results and caveats: Across healthy donors, higher total template counts meant significantly greater roughly 2-week count variance.

Concerning this clone: What it binds is not known.

Germline V CDR1 and CDR2: MNHEY, SVGAGI. CDR3 length: 16 residues. V dropped 2 bases and J dropped 3 bases, with 16 bases sitting between them. The method was immunoSEQ multiplex PCR; TCRdb's version includes in-frame clones alone and lacks a portion of them. The sample lists 50,000 to 75,000 clones, about 80% occurring once. The rearrangement joins TRBV6-5 to TRBJ1-2; D uncertain. Material: blood. The origin of this receptor is a person aged 18 to 70 in good health. The CDR3 here is CASSYGPGRNYYGYTF. For the CDR3, the DNA is TGTGCCAGCAGTTACGGGCCCGGACGGAACTACTATGGCTACACCTTC.